This section outlines one T cell receptor (beta chain) sequence together with its context. This entry belongs to a study of blood T cell repertoires in COVID-19. Study-level information: Sample material is recorded as cDNA or gDNA derived from T cells, B-cell-depleted T cells, or PBMCs.

Per the germline V gene, CDR1 is SGHTA and CDR2 is FQGTGA. Trimming shortened V by 3 bases and J by 3 bases, and 13 bases separated the two germline ends. The CDR3 has 15 amino acids. Libraries were prepared by immunoSEQ multiplex PCR; TCRdb keeps only in-frame clonotypes and omits some of them. This sample has roughly 140,000 clones, with 88% found just once. Specimen: peripheral blood. The TCR sequence derives from a woman aged 45 to 65 with acute or convalescent COVID-19. This chain joins TRBV7-3 and TRBJ2-3, with D possibly TRBD1 on 6 matching bases. The CDR3 DNA sequence: TGTGCCAGCAGCTTTCAGGGGAGTTCAACAGATACGCAGTATTTT. Protein product: CASSFQGSSTDTQYF.